Presented here are 9 T cell receptor beta chains from one specimen sequenced in a study of regulatory T cells in long-lasting Graves disease. Time point reported: persistent/refractory GD, antithyroid drugs over 5 years with positive TRAb. TCR sequences were obtained from RNA taken from PBMCs. The TCR beta library used iRepertoire HTBI primers with Arm-PCR amplification of CDR3. Via MiXCR, TCRdb re-called the multiplex PCR reads, giving one row per CDR3 protein. The sample has 350,000 to 450,000 distinct CDR3 sequences, roughly 23% seen once. Sequenced material: peripheral blood mononuclear cells (PBMCs), taken when the disease was refractory, from a patient treated with antithyroid drugs. The source is a woman aged 40 to 50 with Graves disease.

The chain employs TRBV6-9 and TRBJ2-7, with TRBD2 identical over 13 bases. With 4 bases clipped from V and 3 bases from J, the junction kept 3 bases outside the gene matches. Germline V gene lookup returns CDR1 MNHGY and CDR2 SVAAGI. The CDR3 runs 15 residues. The CDR3 is CASSSGLAGDYEQYF. The CDR3 DNA reads as TGTGCCAGCAGTTCCGGACTAGCGGGAGACTACGAGCAGTACTTC.

This clonotype was recorded many times. The chain combines TRBV5-5 with TRBJ2-7; D not resolved. The germline V gene encodes CDR1 SGHKS and CDR2 YYEKEE (reference sequence). Trimming removed 1 base from V and 2 bases from J, with 7 bases in between. The CDR3 is made up of 13 amino acids. The CDR3 DNA sequence: TGTGCCAGCAGCTTGAGGCCAGCCTACGAGCAGTACTTC. It is translated as CASSLRPAYEQYF. The complete variable domain, with remaining parts taken from reference TRBV5-5 and TRBJ2-7, reads DAGVTQSPTHLIKTRGQQVTLRCSPISGHKSVSWYQQVLGQGPQFIFQYYEKEERGRGNFPDRFSARQFPNYSSELNVNALLLGDSALYLCASSLRPAYEQYFGPGTRLTVT.

CDR3 region: CASSQLAGYTGELFF. The CDR3 DNA is TGTGCCAGCAGCCAACTAGCGGGATACACCGGGGAGCTGTTTTTT. The rearrangement links TRBV3-1 to TRBJ2-2; 9 positions match TRBD2. V dropped 2 bases and J dropped 3; count of bases not matched to a gene: 1. Germline assignment: CDR1 LGHDT and CDR2 YNNKEL (reference sequence). CDR3 size: 15 residues. Drawing the rest from reference TRBV3-1 and TRBJ2-2, the complete variable domain is DTAVSQTPKYLVTQMGNDKSIKCEQNLGHDTMYWYKQDSKKFLKIMFSYNNKELIINETVPNRFSPKSPDKAHLNLHINSLELGDSAVYFCASSQLAGYTGELFFGEGSRLTVL.

Regarding this clonotype: A clone one base away is much larger, so this may be a read error. This chain connects TRBV12-3 or TRBV12-4 to TRBJ2-1; possibly TRBD1 for D (5 bases). The CDR3 sequence is 16 residues long. Trimming cost V 6 bases and J 4 bases, with 19 bases left between them. This CDR3 is CASSAWARGNYNEQFF. The CDR3 DNA reads as TGTGCCAGCAGCGCCTGGGCTAGGGGCAATTACAATGAGCAGTTCTTC.

The chain uses TRBV30 and TRBJ2-2; the D is unclear. Germline assignment: CDR1 GTSNPN and CDR2 SVGIG (reference sequence). V dropped 1 base and J dropped 1 base, with 7 bases sitting between them. There are 14 residues in the CDR3. CDR3: CAWSAQVNTGELFF. CDR3 in DNA: TGTGCCTGGAGTGCGCAGGTGAACACCGGGGAGCTGTTTTTT.

This clonotype was seen more than once but under ten times. The gene calls are TRBV6-1 and TRBJ2-4; 7 positions match TRBD2. V shed 6 bases, J shed 0 bases, and the junction held 2 bases outside the gene matches. This CDR3 region has 14 residues. CDR1 and CDR2 (germline): MNHNS, SASEGT. CDR3 amino acids: CASRIAGAKNIQYF. In DNA form, the CDR3 reads TGTGCCAGCAGGATAGCGGGAGCCAAAAACATTCAGTACTTC.

Only a few counts were recorded for this clonotype. The gene calls are TRBV6-1 and TRBJ2-7; 9 positions match TRBD1. Germline trimming cut 6 bases from V and 7 bases from J; bases unmatched to any gene: 10. The CDR3 totals 14 residues. Germline V gene lookup returns CDR1 MNHNS and CDR2 SASEGT. The CDR3 region is CASSRGQGMWEQYF. As DNA, the CDR3 is TGTGCCAGCAGCCGAGGACAGGGGATGTGGGAGCAGTACTTC.

This clonotype was found a few times. This chain uses TRBV11-2 with TRBJ2-6, with D maybe TRBD2 (6 bases). Trimming took 4 bases from V and 0 from J, leaving 16 bases between them. From germline, CDR1 is SGHAT and CDR2 FQNNGV. The CDR3 length is 18 residues. In DNA form, the CDR3 reads TGTGCCAGCAGCTCCCAAACAGCGGGCCTCTCTGGGGCCAACGTCCTGACTTTC. Amino acids: CASSSQTAGLSGANVLTF.

This clonotype was observed at least ten times. The chain couples TRBV6-1 to TRBJ2-2, with TRBD1 identical over 7 bases. The CDR3 contains 16 residues. Germline assignment: CDR1 MNHNS and CDR2 SASEGT. Trimming cost V 4 bases and J 3 bases; bases outside gene matches: 8. In nucleotides, the CDR3 is TGTGCCAGCAGTGCCCTTGTGACAGGGTACACCGGGGAGCTGTTTTTT. This translates into CASSALVTGYTGELFF.